This section outlines one TCR beta chain sequence together with its context. Profiled with immunoSEQ multiplex PCR; TCRdb holds only in-frame clones, not every one. The sample consists of about 100,000 clones, about four fifths of them appearing once. These data originate in a study of glioma-infiltrating T cells after dendritic cell vaccination. This material consisted of blood, taken before dendritic cell vaccination. The clonotype comes from a human donor with glioblastoma.

For the CDR3, the DNA is TGTGCCAGCAAGCCGGGACTAGCGGGAGGGATTGTAGATGAGCAGTTCTTC. As protein: CASKPGLAGGIVDEQFF. This sequence joins TRBV7-9 and TRBJ2-1, with 16 positions matching TRBD2. The CDR3 runs to 17 residues. The trim removed 7 bases at V and 8 bases at J, leaving 11 bases unmatched. CDR1 and CDR2 from the germline V gene are SEHNR and FQNEAQ (reference sequence).